This TCR beta chain derives from a study of CD8+ T cells in alopecia areata. Study as a whole: At a dose of 5 to 10 mg twice daily, oral tofacitinib was given to treated patients. Patients took tofacitinib for 6 to 18 months, followed by 6 drug-free months.

This clone was seen only a few times. No antigen is known for it. Study results and caveats: Normal skin's resident alphabeta T cells are sequenced alongside lesional scalp T cells. Higher clonality than in normal scalp was seen in lesional scalp, especially alopecia totalis/universalis.

Isolated RNA was reverse transcribed into cDNA used as the sequencing template. The protocol was immunoSEQ multiplex PCR, while the TCRdb copy is restricted to in-frame clones and leaves out a portion. Seen here are roughly 180,000 clones, roughly 65% observed once, and the top ten hold over 1.5%. V shed 2 bases and J 3 bases; nucleotides not matched to a gene: 13. From germline, CDR1 is SGHRS and CDR2 YFSETQ. The CDR3 sequence is 18 residues long. The chain uses TRBV5-1 and TRBJ1-2, with TRBD1 matching 10 bases. This TCR was recovered from a human donor with alopecia areata. Source: CD4+ T cells sorted from blood, taken at week 0. The CDR3 spells CASSLWSSGQGRYYGYTF. The CDR3 nucleotides are TGCGCCAGCAGCTTATGGTCGTCGGGACAGGGGCGTTACTATGGCTACACCTTC.